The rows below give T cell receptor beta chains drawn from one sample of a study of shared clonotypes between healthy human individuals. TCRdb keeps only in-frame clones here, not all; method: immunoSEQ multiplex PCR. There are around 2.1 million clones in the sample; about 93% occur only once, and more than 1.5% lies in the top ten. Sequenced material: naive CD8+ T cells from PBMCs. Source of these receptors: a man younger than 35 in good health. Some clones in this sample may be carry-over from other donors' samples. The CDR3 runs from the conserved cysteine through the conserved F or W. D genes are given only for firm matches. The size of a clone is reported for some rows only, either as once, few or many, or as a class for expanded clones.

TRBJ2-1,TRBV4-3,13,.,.,CASSPAERKEQFF,TGCGCCAGCAGCCCCGCGGAGCGAAAGGAGCAGTTCTTC
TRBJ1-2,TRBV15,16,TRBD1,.,CATRTGQGARNYGYTF,TGTGCCACCAGAACGGGACAGGGGGCGAGGAACTATGGCTACACCTTC
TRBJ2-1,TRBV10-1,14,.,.,CASSDPGTYNEQFF,TGCGCCAGCAGTGACCCGGGGACGTACAATGAGCAGTTCTTC
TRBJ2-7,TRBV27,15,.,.,CASSPPGGIPYEQYF,TGTGCCAGCAGTCCCCCAGGGGGGATCCCCTACGAGCAGTACTTC
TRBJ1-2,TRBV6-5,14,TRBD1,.,CASSRDRTSYGYTF,TGTGCCAGCAGTCGGGACAGAACCTCTTATGGCTACACCTTC
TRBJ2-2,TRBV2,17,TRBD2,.,CASSEGRVSRNTGELFF,TGTGCCAGCAGTGAGGGGAGGGTTTCCAGGAACACCGGGGAGCTGTTTTTT
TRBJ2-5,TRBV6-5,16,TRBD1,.,CASSSLPSGGAQTQYF,TGTGCCAGCAGTTCTCTTCCCTCAGGGGGAGCGCAGACCCAGTACTTC
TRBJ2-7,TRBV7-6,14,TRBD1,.,CASSLLRDRSEQYF,TGTGCCAGCAGCTTGCTCCGGGACAGGTCCGAGCAGTACTTC
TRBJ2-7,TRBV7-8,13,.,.,CASSPKGTSEQYF,TGTGCCAGCAGCCCAAAGGGGACATCGGAGCAGTACTTC
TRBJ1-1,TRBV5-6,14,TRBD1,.,CASSFTGAGTEAFF,TGTGCCAGCAGTTTCACAGGGGCGGGCACTGAAGCTTTCTTT
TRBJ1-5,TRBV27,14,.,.,CASSLTGRGVPQHF,TGTGCCAGCAGTTTGACCGGGCGCGGCGTGCCCCAGCATTTT
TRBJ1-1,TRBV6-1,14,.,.,CASSELMMNTEAFF,TGTGCCAGCAGTGAGTTAATGATGAACACTGAAGCTTTCTTT
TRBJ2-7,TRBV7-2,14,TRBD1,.,CASSWTGETYEQYF,TGTGCCAGCAGCTGGACAGGCGAAACCTACGAGCAGTACTTC
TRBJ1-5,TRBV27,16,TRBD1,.,CASSPGPRGNSQPQHF,TGTGCCAGCAGTCCAGGGCCCAGGGGGAATAGCCAGCCCCAGCATTTT
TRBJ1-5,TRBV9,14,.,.,CASSAGTASQPQHF,TGTGCCAGCAGCGCAGGGACCGCTAGCCAGCCCCAGCATTTT
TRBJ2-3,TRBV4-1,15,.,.,CASSLSVPRADTQYF,TGCGCCAGCAGCCTATCGGTCCCCCGGGCAGATACGCAGTATTTT
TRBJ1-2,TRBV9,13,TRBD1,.,CASSTGQGRGYTF,TGTGCCAGCAGCACGGGACAGGGTAGGGGCTACACCTTC
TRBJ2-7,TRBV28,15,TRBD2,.,CASSQLAGGPNEQYF,TGTGCCAGCAGCCAACTAGCGGGAGGGCCTAACGAGCAGTACTTC
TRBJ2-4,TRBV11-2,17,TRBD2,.,CASSLVFLAGGENIQYF,TGTGCCAGCAGCTTAGTATTCCTAGCGGGAGGCGAAAACATTCAGTACTTC
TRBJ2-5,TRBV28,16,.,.,CASSPYRTAGQETQYF,TGTGCCAGCAGTCCCTACCGGACAGCGGGTCAGGAGACCCAGTACTTC
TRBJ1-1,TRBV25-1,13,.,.,CASSPGGNTEAFF,TGTGCCAGCAGTCCGGGGGGGAACACTGAAGCTTTCTTT
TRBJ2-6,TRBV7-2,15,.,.,CASSLLGAGANVLTF,TGTGCCAGCAGCTTATTGGGGGCTGGGGCCAACGTCCTGACTTTC
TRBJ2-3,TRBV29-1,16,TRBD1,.,CSVEDGTGWPADTQYF,TGCAGCGTTGAAGATGGGACAGGGTGGCCTGCAGATACGCAGTATTTT
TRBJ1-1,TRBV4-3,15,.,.,CASSQGLQTAMWAFF,TGCGCCAGCAGCCAAGGACTCCAGACAGCGATGTGGGCTTTCTTT
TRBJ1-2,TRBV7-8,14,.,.,CASSLQGGSSGYTF,TGTGCCAGCAGTCTTCAGGGAGGCTCTAGTGGCTACACCTTC
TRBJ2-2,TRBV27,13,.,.,CASMDQGTGELFF,TGTGCCAGCATGGACCAAGGGACCGGGGAGCTGTTTTTT
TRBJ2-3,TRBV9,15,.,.,CASSVGPTSTDTQYF,TGTGCCAGCAGCGTAGGCCCGACAAGCACAGATACGCAGTATTTT
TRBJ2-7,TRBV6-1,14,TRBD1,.,CASSEARTGNEQYF,TGTGCCAGCAGTGAAGCCCGGACAGGGAACGAGCAGTACTTC
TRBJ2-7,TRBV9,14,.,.,CASSTTGAPYEQYF,TGTGCCAGCAGCACCACAGGAGCCCCCTACGAGCAGTACTTC
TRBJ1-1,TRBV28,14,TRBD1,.,CASSLPGQGGGAFF,TGTGCCAGCAGTTTACCGGGACAGGGAGGGGGAGCTTTCTTT
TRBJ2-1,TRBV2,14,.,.,CASTPWPGYNEQFF,TGTGCCAGCACTCCCTGGCCGGGCTACAATGAGCAGTTCTTC
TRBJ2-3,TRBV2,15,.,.,CASSGGPGITDTQYF,TGTGCCAGCAGTGGGGGGCCAGGAATCACAGATACGCAGTATTTT
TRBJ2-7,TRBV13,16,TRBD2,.,CASSLGRGGRAHEQYF,TGTGCCAGCAGCTTAGGCCGGGGCGGGAGGGCCCACGAGCAGTACTTC
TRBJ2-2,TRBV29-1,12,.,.,CSVGGATGELFF,TGCAGCGTAGGAGGGGCGACCGGGGAGCTGTTTTTT
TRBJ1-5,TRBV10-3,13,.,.,CAISESSNQPQHF,TGTGCCATCAGTGAGTCTAGCAATCAGCCCCAGCATTTT
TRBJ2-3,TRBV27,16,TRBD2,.,CASWSSGRDITDTQYF,TGTGCCAGCTGGTCTAGCGGGAGGGATATCACAGATACGCAGTATTTT
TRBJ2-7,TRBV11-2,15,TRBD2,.,CASSFGTSGRYEQYF,TGTGCCAGCAGCTTCGGTACTAGCGGGAGGTACGAGCAGTACTTC
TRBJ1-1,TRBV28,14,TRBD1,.,CASSPLRGGAEAFF,TGTGCCAGCAGTCCCCTCAGGGGGGGTGCTGAAGCTTTCTTT
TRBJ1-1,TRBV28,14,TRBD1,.,CASSYRGLWTEAFF,TGTGCCAGCAGTTACAGGGGGCTTTGGACTGAAGCTTTCTTT
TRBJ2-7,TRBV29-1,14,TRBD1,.,CSVEGRDRGHEQYF,TGCAGCGTTGAAGGCCGGGACAGGGGCCACGAGCAGTACTTC
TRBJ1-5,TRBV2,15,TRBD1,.,CASSEGQGVWQPQHF,TGTGCCAGCAGTGAAGGGCAGGGGGTCTGGCAGCCCCAGCATTTT
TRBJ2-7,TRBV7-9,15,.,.,CASSPRAGERNEQYF,TGTGCCAGCAGCCCCCGGGCAGGCGAAAGGAACGAGCAGTACTTC
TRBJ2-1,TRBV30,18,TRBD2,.,CAWSVRQIAGIRYNEQFF,TGTGCCTGGAGTGTACGTCAGATAGCGGGCATCCGATACAATGAGCAGTTCTTC
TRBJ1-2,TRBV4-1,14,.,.,CASSKESINYGYTF,TGCGCCAGCAGCAAGGAATCAATTAACTATGGCTACACCTTC
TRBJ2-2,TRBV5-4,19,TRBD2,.,CASSHRLLLAGGLDGELFF,TGTGCCAGCAGCCACAGACTCCTACTAGCGGGAGGGCTTGACGGGGAGCTGTTTTTT
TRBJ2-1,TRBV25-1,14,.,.,CASSEYGSYNEQFF,TGTGCCAGCAGTGAATATGGCTCCTACAATGAGCAGTTCTTC
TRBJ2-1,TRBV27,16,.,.,CASSLLTPRDINEQFF,TGTGCCAGCAGCTTGTTGACACCGAGAGATATCAATGAGCAGTTCTTC
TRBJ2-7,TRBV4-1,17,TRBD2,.,CASSQVPSGTSPLEQYF,TGCGCCAGCAGCCAAGTTCCTTCGGGGACTAGCCCTCTCGAGCAGTACTTC
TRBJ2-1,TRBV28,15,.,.,CASSFLSPDSNEQFF,TGTGCCAGCAGTTTCCTAAGCCCAGACTCGAATGAGCAGTTCTTC
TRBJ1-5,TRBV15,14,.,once,CATSSDGSNQPQHF,TGTGCCACCAGCAGCGATGGGAGCAATCAGCCCCAGCATTTT